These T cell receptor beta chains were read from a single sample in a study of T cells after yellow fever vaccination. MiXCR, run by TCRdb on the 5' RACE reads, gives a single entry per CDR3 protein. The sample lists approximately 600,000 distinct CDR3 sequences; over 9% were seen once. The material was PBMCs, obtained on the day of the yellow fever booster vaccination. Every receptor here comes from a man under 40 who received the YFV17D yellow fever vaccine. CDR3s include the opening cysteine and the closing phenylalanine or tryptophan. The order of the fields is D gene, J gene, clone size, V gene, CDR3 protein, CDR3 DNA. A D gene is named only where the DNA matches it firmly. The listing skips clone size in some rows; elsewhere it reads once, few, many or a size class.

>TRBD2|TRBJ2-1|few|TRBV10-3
CAIFGSGSNEQFF
TGTGCCATCTTCGGTAGCGGGAGCAATGAGCAGTTCTTC
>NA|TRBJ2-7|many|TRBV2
CASSVQGGGYEQYF
TGTGCCAGCAGTGTCCAGGGGGGGGGCTACGAGCAGTACTTC
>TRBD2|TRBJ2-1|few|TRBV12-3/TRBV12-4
CASSSHSAGGNEQFF
TGTGCCAGCAGTTCACATTCCGCGGGAGGCAATGAGCAGTTCTTC
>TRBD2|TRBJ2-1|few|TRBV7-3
CASSLTGGNNEQFF
TGTGCCAGCAGCTTGACGGGAGGAAACAATGAGCAGTTCTTC
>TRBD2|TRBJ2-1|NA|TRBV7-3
CASSQGLAGNNEQFF
TGTGCCAGCAGCCAAGGACTAGCGGGGAACAATGAGCAGTTCTTC
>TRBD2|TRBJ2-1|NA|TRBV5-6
CASSRSGGQFF
TGTGCCAGCAGCCGCTCGGGAGGGCAGTTCTTC
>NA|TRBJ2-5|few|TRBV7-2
CASSFSSKETQYF
TGTGCCAGCAGCTTTAGTTCCAAAGAGACCCAGTACTTC
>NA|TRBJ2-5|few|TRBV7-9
CASSLGGHGRETQYF
TGTGCCAGCAGCTTAGGGGGACACGGGAGAGAGACCCAGTACTTC
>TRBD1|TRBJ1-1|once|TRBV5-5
CASSTFRGGTEAFF
TGTGCCAGCAGCACGTTCAGGGGGGGCACTGAAGCTTTCTTT
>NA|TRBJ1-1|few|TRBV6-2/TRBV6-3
CASSSRQLSRRPTEAFF
TGTGCCAGCAGTTCCCGACAGCTATCTCGACGGCCCACTGAAGCTTTCTTT
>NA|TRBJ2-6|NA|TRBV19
CASGVGAGANVLTF
TGTGCCAGTGGAGTTGGGGCTGGGGCCAACGTCCTGACTTTC
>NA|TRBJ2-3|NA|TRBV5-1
CASSPGVRDGRGDTQYF
TGCGCCAGCTCCCCCGGTGTAAGGGACGGTCGTGGAGATACGCAGTATTTT
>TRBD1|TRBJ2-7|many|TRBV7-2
CASSYGTGLFYEQYF
TGTGCCAGCAGCTACGGGACAGGGCTCTTCTACGAGCAGTACTTC
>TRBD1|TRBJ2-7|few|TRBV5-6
CASSWGTGSREQYF
TGTGCCAGCAGCTGGGGGACAGGGAGTCGCGAGCAGTACTTC
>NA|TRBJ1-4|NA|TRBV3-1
CASSLQLDEKLFF
TGTGCCAGCAGTCTACAGCTCGATGAAAAACTGTTTTTT
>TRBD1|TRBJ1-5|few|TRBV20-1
CSARYGQVGWSNQPQHF
TGCAGTGCTAGGTACGGACAGGTTGGTTGGAGCAATCAGCCCCAGCATTTT
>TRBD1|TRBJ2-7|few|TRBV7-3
CASSPGTARDKQYF
TGTGCCAGCAGCCCCGGGACAGCGAGAGATAAGCAGTACTTC
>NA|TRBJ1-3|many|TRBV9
CASSVQVGQIGNTIYF
TGTGCCAGCAGCGTCCAAGTGGGACAAATTGGAAACACCATATATTTT
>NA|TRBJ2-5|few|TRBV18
CASSPKQEAWTQYF
TGTGCCAGCTCACCAAAACAGGAAGCCTGGACCCAGTACTTC
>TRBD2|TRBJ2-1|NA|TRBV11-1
CASSSTGTSVSSYNEQFF
TGTGCCAGCAGCTCTACCGGGACTAGCGTTAGCTCCTACAATGAGCAGTTCTTC
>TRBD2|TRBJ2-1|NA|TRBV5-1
CASSLGAGLAGEQFF
TGCGCCAGCAGCTTGGGAGCGGGGCTGGCGGGAGAGCAGTTCTTC
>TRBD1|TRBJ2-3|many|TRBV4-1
CASSQPGTAREDTQYF
TGCGCCAGCAGCCAACCCGGGACAGCTAGGGAGGATACGCAGTATTTT
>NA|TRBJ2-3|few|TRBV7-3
CASSPNRVNTDTQYF
TGTGCCAGCAGCCCTAACAGGGTTAACACAGATACGCAGTATTTT
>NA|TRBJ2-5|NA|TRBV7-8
CASSPGWGRQETQYF
TGTGCCAGCAGCCCCGGATGGGGCCGACAAGAGACCCAGTACTTC
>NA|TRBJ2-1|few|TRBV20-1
CSAREPKRGGLQTFEQFF
TGCAGTGCTAGAGAGCCCAAACGAGGCGGGCTACAGACCTTTGAGCAGTTCTTC
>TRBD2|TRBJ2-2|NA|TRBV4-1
CASSQTSGSYTGELFF
TGCGCCAGCAGCCAAACTAGCGGGAGTTATACCGGGGAGCTGTTTTTT
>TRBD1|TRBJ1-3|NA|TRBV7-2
CASSSSTGGVNTIYF
TGTGCCAGCAGCTCTTCGACAGGGGGAGTAAACACCATATATTTT
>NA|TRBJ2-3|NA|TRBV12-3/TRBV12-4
CASSSSTESDTQYF
TGTGCCAGCAGTTCTTCTACTGAGAGCGATACGCAGTATTTT
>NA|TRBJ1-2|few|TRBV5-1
CASGGGTGDSGYTF
TGCGCCAGCGGTGGCGGAACGGGCGATAGTGGCTACACCTTC
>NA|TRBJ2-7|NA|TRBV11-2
CASSLALYGTYEQYF
TGTGCCAGCAGCTTAGCGTTGTACGGTACCTACGAGCAGTACTTC
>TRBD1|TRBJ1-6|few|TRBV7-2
CASSEGQGNNSPLHF
TGTGCCAGCAGCGAGGGACAGGGAAATAATTCACCCCTCCACTTT
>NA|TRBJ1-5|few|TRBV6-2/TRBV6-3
CASSYSLGSGNQPQHF
TGTGCCAGCAGTTACTCACTTGGCAGTGGCAATCAGCCCCAGCATTTT
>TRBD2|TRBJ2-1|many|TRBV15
CATSRDSAGGYNEQFF
TGTGCCACCAGCAGAGACTCTGCGGGAGGTTACAATGAGCAGTTCTTC
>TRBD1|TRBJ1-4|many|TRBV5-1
CASSLAGGDRRNEKLFF
TGCGCCAGCAGCTTGGCCGGGGGGGACAGACGGAATGAAAAACTGTTTTTT
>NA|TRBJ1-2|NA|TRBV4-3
CASSQDGGRGGYTF
TGCGCCAGCAGCCAAGATGGGGGGCGCGGTGGCTACACCTTC
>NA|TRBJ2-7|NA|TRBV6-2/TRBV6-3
CASSYAQSVGYEQYF
TGTGCCAGCAGTTACGCCCAGTCGGTAGGCTACGAGCAGTACTTC
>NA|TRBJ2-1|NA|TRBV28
CASSTPSGGTYNEQFF
TGTGCCAGCAGTACGCCTTCCGGTGGTACCTACAATGAGCAGTTCTTC
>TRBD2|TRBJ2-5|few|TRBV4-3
CASSQDIAGGPETQYF
TGCGCCAGCAGCCAAGATATAGCGGGAGGCCCCGAGACCCAGTACTTC
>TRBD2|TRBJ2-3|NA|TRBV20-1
CRTSGTDTQYF
TGCAGGACTAGCGGGACAGATACGCAGTATTTT
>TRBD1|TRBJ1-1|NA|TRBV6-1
CASSRGQGSLVTEAFF
TGTGCCAGCAGTAGAGGACAGGGGAGCCTGGTCACTGAAGCTTTCTTT